These 27 T cell receptor beta chains came from one sample sequenced in a study of T cell responses to AZD1222 COVID-19 vaccine. The table came from immunoSEQ multiplex PCR; TCRdb's copy has only in-frame clones and leaves some out. This sample has more than 150,000 clones; roughly 94% occur once, and the top ten carry 1.5% to 2%. The material sequenced was peripheral blood, taken 28 days after the second AZD1222 dose. These receptors were collected from an adult who received the AZD1222 COVID-19 vaccine.

V and J are TRBV4-1 and TRBJ2-7, with 11 positions matching TRBD2. The CDR3 consists of 18 residues. Trimming removed 0 bases from V and 0 bases from J; junction bases left unmatched: 7. In germline, CDR1 is MGHRA, CDR2 YSYEKL. CDR3 DNA sequence: TGCGCCAGCAGCCAAGAATTGGCTAGCGGGAGGAGCTCCTACGAGCAGTACTTC. The encoded protein is CASSQELASGRSSYEQYF.

The chain links TRBV3-1 (or the pseudogene TRBV3-2) to TRBJ2-5, with TRBD2 matching over 14 bases. Per germline, CDR1 LGHDT and CDR2 YNNKEL (reference sequence). CDR3 length: 16 residues. Trimming took 4 bases from V and 6 from J; bases not matched to a gene: 7. The CDR3 DNA is TGTGCCAGCAGCCCCCGGACTAGCGGGAGGATGAAGACCCAGTACTTC. Protein: CASSPRTSGRMKTQYF.

J is TRBJ2-7 and V is TRBV7-6, with 7 nucleotides matching TRBD1. The CDR3 spans 14 residues. Per the germline V gene, CDR1 is SGHVS and CDR2 is FNYEAQ. V lost 5 bases and J lost 3; bases outside the gene matches: 7. The chain's CDR3 is CASSRTGPGYEQYF. The CDR3 nucleotides are TGTGCCAGCAGCCGGACAGGCCCGGGCTACGAGCAGTACTTC.

This chain uses TRBV18 with TRBJ1-4, with 8 bases matching TRBD1. This CDR3 is built from 15 residues. V trimming: 4 bases; J trimming: 4 bases; junction bases outside the gene matches: 5. Per germline, CDR1 KGHSH and CDR2 LQKENI. The CDR3 sequence: CASSLGQVHNEKLFF. The CDR3 region has the DNA TGTGCCAGCTCACTGGGACAGGTCCATAATGAAAAACTGTTTTTT.

The chain couples TRBV18 to TRBJ2-7; D may be TRBD1 (5 bases). Looked up from germline, CDR1 is KGHSH and CDR2 is LQKENI. V was clipped by 3 bases and J by 2 bases, with 8 bases between them. The CDR3 is made up of 13 amino acids. CDR3 bases: TGTGCCAGCTCACCGACAGATACCTACGAGCAGTACTTC. Protein: CASSPTDTYEQYF.

Concerning this clone: An end of the junction does not agree with germline; a read error may underlie this. V and J are TRBV5-1 and TRBJ1-2; 7 nucleotides align to TRBD1. Germline CDR1 reads SGHRS; CDR2 reads YFSETQ. This CDR3 is built from 14 residues. CDR3 residues: CASSLDWGRGRSFF. The CDR3, as DNA: TGCGCCAGCAGCTTGGATTGGGGCAGGGGGAGGTCTTTCTTC.

The rearrangement links TRBV2 to TRBJ1-2; 7 nucleotides match TRBD1. After removal of 4 bases from V and 7 bases from J, the junction contained 12 bases not matched to a gene. Germline CDR1 reads SNHLY; CDR2 reads FYNNEI. This CDR3 has 15 residues. The CDR3 bases are TGTGCCAGCAGTGGGGGACAGCCCGGTGGGGGTGGCTACACCTTC. Translation gives CASSGGQPGGGGYTF.

This chain uses TRBV4-1 with TRBJ2-1; 11 nucleotides align to TRBD2. Germline assignment: CDR1 MGHRA and CDR2 YSYEKL. The CDR3 spans 15 residues. V was pared by 4 bases and J by 9 bases, with 8 bases of the junction left unmatched. The CDR3: CASSPIAGGPGEQFF. CDR3 in DNA: TGCGCCAGCAGCCCGATAGCGGGAGGGCCAGGTGAGCAGTTCTTC.

V and J are TRBV5-4 and TRBJ1-2; tentatively, D is TRBD1 (5 bases). This CDR3 has 13 amino acids. CDR1 is SGHNT, CDR2 YYREEE, per germline (reference sequence). Trimming shortened V by 4 bases and J by 6 bases, and 13 bases separated the two germline ends. This CDR3 is CASSGRPGNGYTF. In DNA, the CDR3 is TGTGCCAGCAGCGGGCGTCCAGGGAATGGCTACACCTTC.

The genes are TRBV6-5 and TRBJ2-7, with D unresolved. CDR3 length: 15 residues. The V and J ends lost 2 bases and 3 bases respectively, with 14 bases between them. From germline, CDR1 is MNHEY and CDR2 SVGAGI. CDR3 residues: CASSYRSGLSYEQYF. The DNA for the CDR3 is TGTGCCAGCAGTTACAGGTCTGGTCTTAGCTACGAGCAGTACTTC.

The chain has TRBV9 and TRBJ1-3; the D is unclear. The CDR3 sequence is 14 residues long. Looked up from germline, CDR1 is SGDLS and CDR2 is YYNGEE. V gave up 0 bases and J gave up 1 base, with 5 bases separating them. The CDR3 bases are TGTGCCAGCAGCGTAGATCATTCTGGAAACACCATATATTTT. This encodes CASSVDHSGNTIYF.

This chain connects TRBV7-9 to TRBJ1-4; D ambiguous. CDR3 length equals 16 residues. Germline-derived CDR1 and CDR2 are SEHNR and FQNEAQ (reference sequence). With 4 bases removed from V and 3 bases from J, the gap between germline ends came to 15 bases. CDR3 residues: CASSSTSRWANEKLFF. CDR3 sequence (DNA): TGTGCCAGCAGCTCCACTAGTAGGTGGGCTAATGAAAAACTGTTTTTT.

The CDR3, as DNA: TGTGCCAGCAGTCTCAAAGTGGGGAGCGGCTACACCTTC. As protein: CASSLKVGSGYTF. The chain has TRBV28 and TRBJ1-2; D not resolved. Trimming cost V 5 bases and J 8 bases, with 15 bases left between them. Germline CDR1 reads MDHEN; CDR2 reads SYDVKM. This CDR3 comprises 13 residues.

V and J are TRBV4-1 and TRBJ1-4, with TRBD1 as a possible D gene (5 bases). This CDR3 is 15 amino acids long. Germline V lookup: CDR1 MGHRA, CDR2 YSYEKL. V shed 1 base and J shed 3 bases, with 9 bases lying between them. The CDR3 DNA sequence: TGCGCCAGCAGCCAAGTAATGGGGGCTAATGAAAAACTGTTTTTT. Protein sequence: CASSQVMGANEKLFF.

The CDR3 is CASSSPGGIMNTEAFF. CDR3 DNA sequence: TGTGCCAGCAGCTCCCCAGGGGGAATCATGAACACTGAAGCTTTCTTT. The V gene is TRBV13, the J gene TRBJ1-1, with 7 bases that match TRBD1. The germline V gene has CDR1 PRHDT and CDR2 FYEKMQ (reference sequence). This CDR3 spans 16 amino acids. The junction had 8 bases not matched to a gene; V was cut back by 4 bases and J by 0 bases.

The chain recombines TRBV5-1 with TRBJ2-3, with 13 bases that match TRBD2. J was trimmed by 3 bases and V by 0 bases; bases with no gene match: 1. CDR3 length equals 16 residues. In germline, CDR1 is SGHRS, CDR2 YFSETQ. This CDR3 is CASSLGTSGRTDTQYF. In DNA form, the CDR3 reads TGCGCCAGCAGCTTGGGGACTAGCGGGAGAACAGATACGCAGTATTTT. The full variable domain, with the rest looked up from reference TRBV5-1 and TRBJ2-3, is KAGVTQTPRYLIKTRGQQVTLSCSPISGHRSVSWYQQTPGQGLQFLFEYFSETQRNKGNFPGRFSGRQFSNSRSEMNVSTLELGDSALYLCASSLGTSGRTDTQYFGPGTRLTVL.

The rearrangement uses TRBV5-1 and TRBJ2-2; 7 bases align to TRBD2. V shed 1 base, J shed 9 bases, and the junction held 6 bases outside the gene matches. The length of the CDR3 is 14 residues. The germline V gene encodes CDR1 SGHRS and CDR2 YFSETQ. CDR3 sequence (DNA): TGCGCCAGCAGCTTGACGTCTAGCGGCCGGGAGCTGTTTTTT. Its translation is CASSLTSSGRELFF.

J is TRBJ2-3 and V is TRBV6-5; no definite D call. The V end lost 6 bases, the J end lost 9 bases, and 10 bases lay between the germline ends. This CDR3 has 11 amino acids. CDR1 is MNHEY, CDR2 SVGAGI, per germline. CDR3 nucleotides: TGTGCCAGCAGCGAGTATGGGACGCAGTATTTT. Its protein is CASSEYGTQYF.

The V and J genes are TRBV11-2 and TRBJ2-3; D gene unclear. Trimming pared 2 bases from V and 4 bases from J, leaving 10 bases between. Looked up from germline, CDR1 is SGHAT and CDR2 is FQNNGV. The CDR3 runs 14 residues. The CDR3 sequence is CASSLRARPDTQYF. DNA of the CDR3: TGTGCCAGCAGCTTACGGGCCCGTCCAGATACGCAGTATTTT.

This clone appeared once. This rearrangement joins TRBV7-9 to TRBJ1-2; weak D call: TRBD1 (5 bases). The ends were cut back, 1 base at V and 4 bases at J, with 13 bases in the middle. Per germline, CDR1 SEHNR and CDR2 FQNEAQ (reference sequence). This CDR3 region has 15 residues. Here the CDR3 reads CASSLEEYRSYGYTF. Here the CDR3 DNA reads TGTGCCAGCAGCTTAGAGGAGTACAGGTCCTATGGCTACACCTTC.

The chain combines TRBV10-3 with TRBJ1-6, with unresolved D. Between the trimmed V and J ends, which lost 2 bases and 0 bases, there was a span of 5 bases. Germline V lookup: CDR1 ENHRY, CDR2 SYGVKD. The CDR3 contains 15 residues. The CDR3 nucleotides are TGTGCCATCAGTGAGAAGAGCTCCTATAATTCACCCCTCCACTTT. Translated, it gives CAISEKSSYNSPLHF.

The gene calls are TRBV6-1 and TRBJ2-2; 7 positions match TRBD1. Germline CDR1 is MNHNS and CDR2 is SASEGT. V was pared by 2 bases and J by 4 bases, with 4 bases of the junction left unmatched. CDR3 length: 15 residues. The CDR3 coding sequence is TGTGCCAGCAGTGAACTAGGGGGCACCACCGGGGAGCTGTTTTTT. Protein sequence: CASSELGGTTGELFF.

As DNA, the CDR3 is TGTGCCAGCAGCTTGAGGGGGGAGAGTAATTCACCCCTCCACTTT. Residues: CASSLRGESNSPLHF. The rearrangement joins TRBV7-6 to TRBJ1-6, with D possibly matching TRBD1 (6 bases). The CDR3 length is 15 residues. Per the germline V gene, CDR1 is SGHVS and CDR2 is FNYEAQ. V lost 3 bases and J lost 6, with 12 bases in between. Supplemented by reference TRBV7-6 and TRBJ1-6, the full variable domain reads GAGVSQSPRYKVTKRGQDVALRCDPISGHVSLYWYRQALGQGPEFLTYFNYEAQQDKSGLPNDRFSAERPEGSISTLTIQRTEQRDSAMYRCASSLRGESNSPLHFGNGTRLTVT.

The chain employs TRBV7-9 and TRBJ2-1; D is unclear. Per the germline V gene, CDR1 is SEHNR and CDR2 is FQNEAQ (reference sequence). CDR3 size: 13 residues. Trimming stripped 7 bases from V and 8 bases from J, with 15 bases between. The CDR3 coding sequence is TGTGCCAGCACCAGCACATCCCGGGATGAGCAGTTCTTC. Amino acids: CASTSTSRDEQFF. Variable domain in full (rest from reference TRBV7-9 and TRBJ2-1): DTGVSQNPRHKITKRGQNVTFRCDPISEHNRLYWYRQTLGQGPEFLTYFQNEAQLEKSRLLSDRFSAERPKGSFSTLEIQRTEQGDSAMYLCASTSTSRDEQFFGPGTRLTVL.

The DNA for the CDR3 is TGTGCCACCAGTGATTGGCCGGCAGGAGGAGTAGATACGCAGTATTTT. It encodes CATSDWPAGGVDTQYF. The chain links TRBV24-1 to TRBJ2-3; perhaps TRBD2 as D (5 bases). Germline lookup yields CDR1 KGHDR and CDR2 SFDVKD. The CDR3 has 16 amino acids. The ends were cut back, 2 bases at V and 5 bases at J, with 16 bases in the middle.

The rearrangement uses TRBV5-1 and TRBJ2-5, with 7 bases aligning to TRBD1. This CDR3 is 15 amino acids long. Germline CDR1 is SGHRS and CDR2 is YFSETQ. V was pared by 5 bases and J by 0 bases, with 7 bases of the junction left unmatched. The CDR3 region has the DNA TGCGCCAGCAGGTCGACAGGGATGGACCAAGAGACCCAGTACTTC. Amino acids: CASRSTGMDQETQYF.

The V call is TRBV5-5, the J call TRBJ1-2, with D unresolved. The CDR3 extends over 12 amino acids. Per germline, CDR1 SGHKS and CDR2 YYEKEE (reference sequence). V dropped 1 base and J dropped 3 bases, with 4 bases sitting between them. Here the CDR3 DNA reads TGTGCCAGCAGCTTGAGATACTATGGCTACACCTTC. Translation gives CASSLRYYGYTF.